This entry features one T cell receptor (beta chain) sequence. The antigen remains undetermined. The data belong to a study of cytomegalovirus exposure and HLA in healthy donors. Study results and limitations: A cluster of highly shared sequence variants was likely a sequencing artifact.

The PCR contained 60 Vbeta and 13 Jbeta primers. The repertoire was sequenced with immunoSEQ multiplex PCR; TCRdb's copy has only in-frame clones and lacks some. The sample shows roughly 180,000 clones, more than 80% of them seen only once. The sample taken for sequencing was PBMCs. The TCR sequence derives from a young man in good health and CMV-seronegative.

CDR3 nucleotide sequence: TGTGCCAGTAGTAGTCACAGGGGACCTGGAAACACCATATATTTT. Encoded protein: CASSSHRGPGNTIYF. The chain joins TRBV19 to TRBJ1-3; TRBD1 matches 7 bases. The ends lost 4 bases at V and 2 bases at J; junction bases unmatched: 5. This CDR3 spans 15 amino acids. CDR1 LNHDA and CDR2 SQIVND come from the germline V gene (reference sequence).